Listed below are T cell receptor beta chains from one sample, sequenced in a study of shared clonotypes between healthy human individuals. Using immunoSEQ multiplex PCR, the repertoire was profiled, and TCRdb retains in-frame clones only, with some absent. Here the sample spans under 1,900,000 clones, approximately 98.5% being singletons. The sample comprised naive CD4+ T cells sorted from blood. The receptors stem from a man younger than 40 in good health. The CDR3 runs from the conserved cysteine through the conserved F or W. D genes are given only for firm matches. The size entry is marked missing in some rows and otherwise reads once, few, many or a size class.

v_gene	j_gene	d_gene	abundance	CDR3nt	CDR3aa
TRBV5-1	TRBJ2-1	.	.	TGCGCCAGCAACGGACTCAACTACAATGAGCAGTTCTTC	CASNGLNYNEQFF
TRBV7-9	TRBJ1-2	.	.	TGTGCCAGCAGCTTAGCGGCGGGTAATGGCTACACCTTC	CASSLAAGNGYTF
TRBV27	TRBJ2-2	TRBD2	.	TGTGCCAGCTCGGGCCGACTAGCGGGATTCACCGGGGAGCTGTTTTTT	CASSGRLAGFTGELFF
TRBV29-1	TRBJ2-5	.	.	TGCAGCGTTTCCGGGGGCGGGGAGACCCAGTACTTC	CSVSGGGETQYF
TRBV6-1	TRBJ2-7	.	.	TGTGCCAGCAGTGTAGTACAGCTTTACGAGCAGTACTTC	CASSVVQLYEQYF
TRBV7-2	TRBJ1-1	.	.	TGTGCCAGCAGCTTAGTTACGGACACTGAAGCTTTCTTT	CASSLVTDTEAFF
TRBV5-1	TRBJ2-1	.	.	TGCGCCAGCAGCTTCCCAAGCACCTCTAGCGTCCCCTACAATGAGCAGTTCTTC	CASSFPSTSSVPYNEQFF
TRBV19	TRBJ1-2	TRBD1	.	TGTGCCAGTAGCCGGGGACAGCCCGGATTCTATGGCTACACCTTC	CASSRGQPGFYGYTF
TRBV30	TRBJ1-2	TRBD1	.	TGTGCCTGGACAGGGGGCAACTATGGCTACACCTTC	CAWTGGNYGYTF
TRBV11-2	TRBJ2-2	.	.	TGTGCCAGCAGGTATAGGACCGGGGAGCTGTTTTTT	CASRYRTGELFF
TRBV10-3	TRBJ2-7	TRBD2	.	TGTGCCATCAGTGACCGGGACAGAGAGTGGACTAGCGGGGGCTACGAGCAGTACTTC	CAISDRDREWTSGGYEQYF
TRBV10-3	TRBJ2-3	TRBD2	.	TGTGCCAGCGGGACGGGAGGGAAAGATACGCAGTATTTT	CASGTGGKDTQYF
TRBV6-5	TRBJ2-7	TRBD1	.	TGTGCCAGCAGTTCCGGGACAGCACCGTACGAGCAGTACTTC	CASSSGTAPYEQYF
TRBV5-4	TRBJ2-3	.	.	TGTGCCAGCAGCTCTGGTCCAGATACGCAGTATTTT	CASSSGPDTQYF
TRBV18	TRBJ2-7	TRBD1	.	TGTGCCAGCTCACCACGGGACAGGACAACCTACGAGCAGTACTTC	CASSPRDRTTYEQYF
TRBV7-2	TRBJ1-1	TRBD1	.	TGTGCCAGCAGCTTACACAGGGGGAACACTGAAGCTTTCTTT	CASSLHRGNTEAFF
TRBV18	TRBJ2-5	.	.	TGTGCCAGCTCACCTATCCGTCGGGGAGCGCAAGAGACCCAGTACTTC	CASSPIRRGAQETQYF
TRBV7-9	TRBJ2-2	TRBD2	.	TGTGCCAGCAGCGATCTAGCGGGAGGGCCCCCCGGGGAGCTGTTTTTT	CASSDLAGGPPGELFF
TRBV27	TRBJ2-1	.	.	TGTGCCAGCAGACGACAGGAAAGCTCCTACAATGAGCAGTTCTTC	CASRRQESSYNEQFF
TRBV11-3	TRBJ2-7	TRBD2	once	TGTGCCAGCAGCTTAGCGGGGGGAGTACTTGGGCAGTACTTC	CASSLAGGVLGQYF
TRBV7-9	TRBJ2-2	.	.	TGTGCCAGCAGCACCCGGACGAACACCGGGGAGCTGTTTTTT	CASSTRTNTGELFF
TRBV7-2	TRBJ2-1	TRBD2	.	TGTGCCAGCAGCTTATTAGGACTAGATAAGTTCTTC	CASSLLGLDKFF
TRBV28	TRBJ2-1	.	few	TGTGCCAGCAGTCGGACCAACTCCTACAATGAGCAGTTCTTC	CASSRTNSYNEQFF
TRBV30	TRBJ1-5	.	.	TGTGCCTGGAGTGGAAAGGGTGGCAATCAGCCCCAGCATTTT	CAWSGKGGNQPQHF
TRBV7-2	TRBJ1-3	.	.	TGTGCCAGCAGCTTTAAGGGTGGTGGTGGAAACACCATATATTTT	CASSFKGGGGNTIYF
TRBV15	TRBJ1-5	.	.	TGTGCCACCAGCAGAGACCATATTCAGCCCCAGCATTTT	CATSRDHIQPQHF
TRBV5-1	TRBJ2-7	TRBD2	.	TGCGCCAGCAGCATGGGACTAGCGGAAACATACGAGCAGTACTTC	CASSMGLAETYEQYF
TRBV7-2	TRBJ2-1	.	.	TGTGCCAGCAGCTACTTAAGCAATGAGCAGTTCTTC	CASSYLSNEQFF
TRBV5-5	TRBJ2-1	TRBD2	.	TGTGCCAGCAGATTGGGAGGGACTGGGGTTGGTAATGAGCAGTTCTTC	CASRLGGTGVGNEQFF
TRBV5-1	TRBJ2-1	.	.	TGCGCCAGCAGCGTATACAGTGAGCAGTTCTTC	CASSVYSEQFF
TRBV18	TRBJ2-3	TRBD2	.	TGTGCCAGCTCACCACCCGGTAGCGGGAGAATCACAGATACGCAGTATTTT	CASSPPGSGRITDTQYF
TRBV6-5	TRBJ1-2	.	.	TGTGCCAGCACTTTTCCGGGGTCCTATGGCTACACCTTC	CASTFPGSYGYTF
TRBV5-1	TRBJ2-5	TRBD2	.	TGCGCCAGCAGCTTGATGGCTAGCGGGAGGAGCCAAGAGACCCAGTACTTC	CASSLMASGRSQETQYF
TRBV27	TRBJ1-4	.	.	TGTGCCAGCAGTCCATCTCAGGGGCGGGGTGAAAAACTGTTTTTT	CASSPSQGRGEKLFF
TRBV5-1	TRBJ2-1	.	.	TGCGCCAGCAGCTTGGCCGGGGGCAATGAGCAGTTCTTC	CASSLAGGNEQFF
TRBV18	TRBJ2-5	TRBD2	.	TGTGCCAGCTCACAGACTAGCGGGAGTTTGCAGGAGACCCAGTACTTC	CASSQTSGSLQETQYF
TRBV5-4	TRBJ1-3	.	.	TGTGCCAGCAGCTTCGGTCAGGGGCTTTCTGGAAACACCATATATTTT	CASSFGQGLSGNTIYF
TRBV6-5	TRBJ2-5	.	.	TGTGCCAGCATACGAGGGGAGACCCAGTACTTC	CASIRGETQYF
TRBV11-2	TRBJ1-5	TRBD1	.	TGTGCCAGCAGCTTAGGCGACAGGGGTAGCAATCAGCCCCAGCATTTT	CASSLGDRGSNQPQHF
TRBV9	TRBJ1-5	TRBD1	once	TGTGCCAGCAGCTTAGCATTCCTGACAGGGAAGCTTTATGATAGCAATCAGCCCCAGCATTTT	CASSLAFLTGKLYDSNQPQHF
TRBV20-1	TRBJ2-7	.	.	TGCAGTGCTAGAGGGGTTCAGGAGCAGTACTTC	CSARGVQEQYF
TRBV9	TRBJ2-3	.	.	TGTGCCAGCAGCGTAGGAGCGGCACAAGCCACAGATACGCAGTATTTT	CASSVGAAQATDTQYF